The rows below give T cell receptor beta chains drawn from one sample of a study of blood T cell repertoires in COVID-19. Sequenced by immunoSEQ multiplex PCR; TCRdb stores in-frame clones only, minus some. This table has 150,000 to 200,000 clones, roughly four fifths appearing once. Sequencing was carried out using peripheral blood. The receptors originated from a man in his fifties or sixties who had recovered from COVID-19. The conserved cysteine and the conserved F or W are not part of the CDR3 here. The D gene is left open where the match is weak.

>NA|13|TRBJ1-1|TRBV11-3
ASSFTGTTGTEAF
>NA|11|TRBJ2-1|TRBV27
ASSSNPGNEQF
>NA|14|TRBJ1-3|TRBV7-9
ASSLEGRRMIDTIY
>NA|11|TRBJ1-5|TRBV19
ASAGGSNQPQH
>NA|13|TRBJ2-7|TRBV19
ASSISGQTSYEQY
>TRBD2|15|TRBJ2-7|TRBV7-9
ASSSRVIASGPYEQY
>TRBD2|14|TRBJ2-3|TRBV7-6
ASSLVTSGSADTQY
>TRBD1|12|TRBJ2-3|TRBV5-6
ASSHRQGADTQY
>NA|13|TRBJ1-6|TRBV14
ASSQLGVLGAPLH
>TRBD2|14|TRBJ2-2|TRBV6-5
ASSYLAGVYTGELF
>NA|13|TRBJ2-1|TRBV18
ASSYYGTPGHEQF
>NA|14|TRBJ1-1|TRBV5-1
ASSRIRGATNTEAF
>TRBD1|12|TRBJ2-7|TRBV7-9
ASSRGTGENEQY